This TCR beta chain was sequenced for a study of cytomegalovirus exposure and HLA in healthy donors. The study ran its PCR with 60 Vbeta and 13 Jbeta primers. Only in-frame clones appear in the TCRdb table, and some are missing; sequencing was by immunoSEQ multiplex PCR. This table has roughly 190,000 clones, about 80% appearing once. The CDR3 runs to 13 residues. Germline CDR1 is SQVTM and CDR2 is ANQGSEA. Between the trimmed V and J ends, which lost 8 bases and 4 bases, there was a span of 17 bases. Sequenced: PBMCs. The sequence was obtained from a woman aged 35 to 49 in good health and CMV-seronegative. This sequence joins TRBV29-1 and TRBJ1-1; a possible D gene is TRBD1 (6 bases). The CDR3 is CSPFRGRGTEAFF. CDR3 coding DNA: TGCAGCCCATTCAGGGGCCGGGGCACTGAAGCTTTCTTT.